The T cell receptor (beta chain) described here comes from a study of blood T cell repertoires in COVID-19. Across the whole study: COVID-19 samples, acute and convalescent, were from the United States, Italy and Spain.

Per the authors' pipeline: Reference gene primer amplification gave nucleated cell count estimates. Using immunoSEQ multiplex PCR, the repertoire was profiled, and TCRdb retains in-frame clones only, with some absent. D and trimming were read from the DNA, whereas the V and J calls and clone size are those reported in that table. The sample consists of around 190,000 clones, approximately 80% of them appearing once. This CDR3 has 13 residues. V was pared by 6 bases and J by 5 bases, with 7 bases of the junction left unmatched. Germline CDR1 and CDR2: MNHEY and SVGAGI. The chain combines TRBV6-5 with TRBJ2-7, with 7 bases identical to TRBD2. The source material was peripheral blood. The TCR originated in a human donor in a cohort sampled during active COVID-19. CDR3 sequence: CASRGEGPHEQYF. The CDR3 DNA is TGTGCCAGCAGGGGGGAGGGCCCCCACGAGCAGTACTTC.